These 4 T cell receptor beta chains were all obtained from the same sample, sequenced in a study of blood T cell repertoires in COVID-19. Clones were read by immunoSEQ multiplex PCR, and TCRdb kept only the in-frame ones, dropping some. This sample carries around 170,000 clones, approximately 83% of them seen once, and the ten largest clones take around 8.6%. The sequenced material came from peripheral blood. The origin of the receptors is a man aged 50 or older with active or convalescent COVID-19.

V and J are TRBV3-1 (or the pseudogene TRBV3-2) and TRBJ2-3, with D maybe TRBD2 (6 bases). Trimming removed 6 bases from V and 2 bases from J, with 12 bases in between. The germline CDR1 and CDR2 sequences are LGHDT and YNNKEL (reference sequence). The CDR3 extends over 14 amino acids. Written as DNA, the CDR3 is TGTGCCAGCAGTCCGCGGGGTCACACAGATACGCAGTATTTT. Translating gives CASSPRGHTDTQYF.

The chain combines TRBV29-1 with TRBJ2-1; D gene unclear. V was shortened by 8 bases and J by 6 bases, with 14 bases between the two germline ends. Germline CDR1 SQVTM, CDR2 ANQGSEA. This CDR3 contains 12 residues. The DNA of the CDR3 is TGCAGCAACAGTGAAATAGGCAATGAGCAGTTCTTC. Residues: CSNSEIGNEQFF.

V gene TRBV5-1 combines with J gene TRBJ1-3, with 7 bases fitting TRBD1. Germline CDR1 is SGHRS and CDR2 is YFSETQ. Trimming at V came to 2 bases and at J to 0 bases, leaving 5 bases not matched to a gene. The CDR3 consists of 16 residues. The CDR3 nucleotides are TGCGCCAGCAGCTTAGGGGGCGCTCCCTCTGGAAACACCATATATTTT. Translating gives CASSLGGAPSGNTIYF.

The chain couples TRBV3-1 (or the pseudogene TRBV3-2) to TRBJ2-7; 8 bases are a match to TRBD2. The CDR3 length is 14 residues. The germline V gene has CDR1 LGHDT and CDR2 YNNKEL (reference sequence). Trimming removed 5 bases from V and 5 bases from J; junction bases left unmatched: 8. Here the CDR3 DNA reads TGTGCCAGCAGCGCGCGCGGGGGGCCGAACGAGCAGTACTTC. As protein: CASSARGGPNEQYF.